This T cell receptor (beta chain) was retrieved from a study of control samples from healthy donors and cancer patients. Sequenced by immunoSEQ multiplex PCR; TCRdb stores in-frame clones only, minus some. Of 50,000 to 70,000 clones listed, 70% to 90% are singletons. The V gene lost 2 bases and the J gene lost 3 bases, with 8 bases spanning the gap. The CDR3 is made up of 13 amino acids. From germline, CDR1 is SGHRS and CDR2 YFSETQ. The chain couples TRBV5-1 to TRBJ2-5, with a weak D call TRBD1 (5 bases). This sequence was found in a man in his forties or fifties in good health. Input material: blood. The CDR3 sequence is CASSFGREETQYF. DNA for the CDR3: TGCGCCAGCAGCTTCGGCAGGGAAGAGACCCAGTACTTC.